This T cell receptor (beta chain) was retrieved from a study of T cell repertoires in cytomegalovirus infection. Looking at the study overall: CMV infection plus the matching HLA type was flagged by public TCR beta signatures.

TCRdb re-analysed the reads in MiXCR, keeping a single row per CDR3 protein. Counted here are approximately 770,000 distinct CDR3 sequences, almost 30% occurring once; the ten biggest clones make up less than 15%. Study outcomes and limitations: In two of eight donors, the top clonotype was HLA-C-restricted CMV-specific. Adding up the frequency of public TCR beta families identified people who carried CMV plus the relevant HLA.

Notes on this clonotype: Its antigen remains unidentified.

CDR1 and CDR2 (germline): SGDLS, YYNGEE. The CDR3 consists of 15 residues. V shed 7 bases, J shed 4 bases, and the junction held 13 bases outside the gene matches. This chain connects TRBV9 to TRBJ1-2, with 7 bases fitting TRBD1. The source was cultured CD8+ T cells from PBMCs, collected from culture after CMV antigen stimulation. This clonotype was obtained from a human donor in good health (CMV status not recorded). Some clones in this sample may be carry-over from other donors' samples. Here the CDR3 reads CASGDRTGTAYGYTF. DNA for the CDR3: TGTGCCAGCGGGGACCGGACCGGGACAGCCTATGGCTACACCTTC.